This T cell receptor (beta chain) was sequenced for a study of identical twins (dated by TCRdb to the mid-2010s). Some background on the complete study: The study deep-sequenced TCR alpha and beta repertoires from monozygotic twins, unrelated adults of various ages and cord blood to test whether fetal clonotypes persist. To rule out contamination, replicate twin experiments were performed at different times with different library preparation protocols.

The research as a whole found: Abundant cord blood beta clonotypes had fewer insertions, young adult naive repertoires showed a similar but weaker trend, and memory repertoires showed no such trend. In beta out-of-frame sequences, excess twin sharing was weaker, because having fewer shared sequences lowered the signal-to-noise ratio. In monozygotic twins, out-of-frame TCR alpha sharing was systematically underestimated by recombination models, although the models agreed with sharing between unrelated individuals. Compared with coincidental sharing between unrelated individuals, an excess of low generation-probability sequences was observed among out-of-frame TCR alpha sequences shared between twins. Conclusions relied on cross-sectional statistical analysis, since the same donors could not be followed over many years. Zero-insertion analyses could be partly confounded by invariant T cells such as MAIT and iNKT, although diverse VJ usage argued against such confounding for most clonotypes.

Every donor in the study was a healthy Caucasian. Three pairs of female monozygotic twins, all aged about 18 to 29 years, made up the twin cohort. Positive isolation kits from Invitrogen were used to isolate CD4+ and CD8+ T cell populations. Of note for this clonotype: Its antigen has not been determined. No quality values exist for individual bases; no much larger clone is one base distant.

To prepare the library, 5' RACE was applied. TCRdb shows the sequencer as Illumina HiSeq 2000. A universal primer binding site was introduced by template switching, and a unique molecular identifier was present in the final cDNA, enabling accurate counting of TCR cDNA molecules. First-strand cDNA for TCR alpha and beta chains was synthesized from specific primers in the conserved constant-segment region. To control for contamination, each cDNA library was double barcoded with a SMART-Mk sample barcode plus Illumina barcodes. TruSeq adapter sequences and Illumina sample barcodes were added in two successive PCR steps. The TCR alpha and beta cDNA libraries were sequenced on the Illumina HiSeq platform using custom primers. On the study's bioinformatics: MiGEC processed the raw reads to extract unique molecular identifiers, while MiXCR was used to determine the CDR3 positions. Recombination models were inferred per individual with the repgenHMM and IGoR tools using an EM algorithm. The analysis of shared clonotypes was done with the tcR package in R, with sharing normalized by the product of cloneset sizes. To study raw recombination without the effects of thymic and clonal selection, out-of-frame nonproductive sequences were analyzed. In-frame beta chains were kept once TCRdb had trimmed the public reads at Q25 with fastp and called clones with MiXCR. When rows share a CDR3 protein, they turn into one entry using the most common DNA and genes. The V and J calls come from TCRdb's annotation, not from the publication. The sample data list 450,000 or so distinct CDR3 sequences, and approximately 14% of these were observed just once. The ten largest clones capture about 0.52% of the sample.

Trimming removed 4 bases from V and 4 bases from J, leaving 7 bases between the germline ends. From the cysteine up to the phenylalanine, the CDR3 has a length of 11 residues. CDR3 DNA only is kept here, 33 bases in frame from base 1. Per the germline V gene, SQVTM is the CDR1 and ANQGSEA is the CDR2. These same records also appear under a second study, on yellow fever vaccine responses in identical twins. That second report states: According to the authors, in identical twins the way T cells responded to vaccination appeared partly convergent and partly personalized. In the study, vaccine-responding T cell clones were precisely tracked in identical twins.

The sequenced sample consisted of CD4+ T cells sorted from blood. The sequence links TRBV29-1 to TRBJ1-2; no D segment can be confidently identified. The receptor's source is a woman younger than 30 in good health. The CDR3 loop reads CSVVWGYGYTF. The nucleotide sequence is TGCAGCGTTGTGTGGGGCTATGGCTACACCTTC. Reference TRBV29-1 and TRBJ1-2 genes cover what lies past the CDR3, so the full variable domain is SAVISQKPSRDICQRGTSLTIQCQVDSQVTMMFWYRQQPGQSLTLIATANQGSEATYESGFVIDKFPISRPNLTFSTLTVSNMSPEDSSIYLCSVVWGYGYTFGSGTRLTVV.